The rows below give T cell receptor beta chains drawn from one sample of a study of OX40 agonist ivuxolimab in advanced cancers. The protocol was immunoSEQ multiplex PCR, while the TCRdb copy is restricted to in-frame clones and leaves out a portion. The sample lists tens of thousands of clones; approximately 89% were seen once. This specimen consisted of CD4+ or CD8+ T cells sorted from blood, obtained in a trial of the OX40 agonist ivuxolimab. Receptors originate from an adult with an advanced solid tumor such as melanoma, head and neck, liver or kidney cancer. Both conserved end residues are part of each CDR3. D genes are given only for firm matches. Size values are once, few and many counts, or a class for expanded clones, and some rows have none.

j_gene,abundance,v_gene,d_gene,CDR3aa,CDR3nt
TRBJ1-6,NA,TRBV7-2,TRBD1,CASSIPDRVGTPLHF,TGTGCCAGCAGCATACCTGACAGGGTTGGAACACCCCTCCACTTT
TRBJ2-1,NA,TRBV19,NA,CASSVFFYNEQFF,TGTGCCAGTAGTGTGTTCTTTTACAATGAGCAGTTCTTC
TRBJ1-5,few,TRBV19,NA,CASSVDYQPQHF,TGTGCCAGTAGTGTAGACTATCAGCCCCAGCATTTT
TRBJ2-3,few,TRBV7-9,NA,CASSSGYSTDTQYF,TGTGCCAGCAGCTCAGGGTACAGCACAGATACGCAGTATTTT
TRBJ2-3,NA,TRBV7-3,NA,CASSLNRDTQYF,TGTGCCAGCAGCTTAAATCGGGATACGCAGTATTTT
TRBJ2-5,NA,TRBV5-1,TRBD2,CASSRGLAEETQYF,TGCGCCAGCAGCCGGGGACTAGCAGAAGAGACCCAGTACTTC
TRBJ1-5,NA,TRBV6-6,TRBD1,CASSFDRGQPQHF,TGTGCCAGCAGTTTCGACAGGGGCCAGCCCCAGCATTTT
TRBJ2-2,NA,TRBV5-1,NA,CASSFPSGSFDTGELFF,TGCGCCAGCAGCTTTCCCTCAGGGTCTTTCGACACCGGGGAGCTGTTTTTT
TRBJ2-7,NA,TRBV7-2,NA,CASSLERRAEQYF,TGTGCCAGCAGCTTAGAGAGACGGGCCGAGCAGTACTTC
TRBJ1-1,NA,TRBV5-1,TRBD1,CASSGGQGMNTEAFF,TGCGCCAGCAGCGGGGGACAGGGGATGAACACTGAAGCTTTCTTT
TRBJ2-3,NA,TRBV7-9,NA,CASSQLSYSDTQYF,TGTGCCAGCAGCCAACTCTCTTACAGTGATACGCAGTATTTT
TRBJ1-1,NA,TRBV28,NA,CASSSPGQGFEAFF,TGTGCCAGCAGTTCTCCGGGACAAGGCTTTGAAGCTTTCTTT
TRBJ1-5,NA,TRBV6-4,TRBD1,CASSDSGGPQPQHF,TGTGCCAGCAGTGACTCAGGGGGCCCCCAGCCCCAGCATTTT
TRBJ1-2,NA,TRBV30,NA,CAWVRTGNYGYTF,TGTGCCTGGGTGCGGACGGGGAACTATGGCTACACCTTC
TRBJ1-5,NA,TRBV6-1,NA,CASSEATVSNQPQHF,TGTGCCAGCAGTGAAGCGACAGTTAGCAATCAGCCCCAGCATTTT
TRBJ1-5,NA,TRBV11-2,NA,CASIFTQGSSNQPQHF,TGTGCCAGCATCTTCACACAGGGCTCAAGCAATCAGCCCCAGCATTTT
TRBJ1-2,few,TRBV28,NA,CASRTVVGWNYGYTF,TGTGCCAGCAGGACTGTGGTAGGGTGGAACTATGGCTACACCTTC
TRBJ1-5,NA,TRBV19,NA,CASSSSGGGSNQPQHF,TGTGCCAGTAGTAGCTCTGGGGGCGGATCCAATCAGCCCCAGCATTTT
TRBJ1-1,NA,TRBV5-4,TRBD1,CASSLGQGYNTEAFF,TGTGCCAGCAGCTTGGGACAGGGCTATAACACTGAAGCTTTCTTT
TRBJ1-1,NA,TRBV11-3,NA,CASSYRSWDTEAFF,TGTGCCAGCAGCTATCGATCCTGGGACACTGAAGCTTTCTTT
TRBJ2-1,NA,TRBV7-3,NA,CASSSSRLGDEQFF,TGTGCCAGCAGCTCTAGCCGTTTGGGAGATGAGCAGTTCTTC
TRBJ2-7,NA,TRBV28,NA,CASSPQGRREQYF,TGTGCCAGCAGCCCACAGGGTCGGAGAGAGCAGTACTTC
TRBJ2-3,NA,TRBV7-2,TRBD2,CASSLALAGGADTQYF,TGTGCCAGCAGCTTAGCGCTAGCGGGGGGTGCAGATACGCAGTATTTT
TRBJ1-2,NA,TRBV30,TRBD1,CAWARTGGGYTF,TGTGCCTGGGCCCGGACAGGGGGTGGCTACACCTTC
TRBJ2-7,NA,TRBV9,TRBD1,CASSLRGDRVYEQYF,TGTGCCAGCAGCTTACGGGGGGACAGGGTTTACGAGCAGTACTTC
TRBJ2-1,NA,TRBV7-8,NA,CASSTDQINEQFF,TGTGCCAGCAGCACGGATCAAATCAATGAGCAGTTCTTC
TRBJ1-1,NA,TRBV27,NA,CASSLGAGMNTEAFF,TGTGCCAGCAGTTTAGGAGCGGGGATGAACACTGAAGCTTTCTTT
TRBJ2-7,NA,TRBV7-2,NA,CASSLGTNYEQYF,TGTGCCAGCAGCTTAGGGACAAACTACGAGCAGTACTTC
TRBJ1-3,once,TRBV2,TRBD1,CASSSLARQGSPSGNTIYF,TGTGCCAGCAGTTCCCTCGCCCGACAGGGGTCCCCCTCTGGAAACACCATATATTTT
TRBJ1-1,NA,TRBV6-5,NA,CASSGPGRGVAFF,TGTGCCAGCAGTGGGCCGGGGCGTGGAGTAGCTTTCTTT